This T cell receptor (beta chain) was recorded in a study of shared clonotypes between healthy human individuals. Profiling relied on immunoSEQ multiplex PCR, and the TCRdb table lists in-frame clones only, not all of them. The table includes about 1.1 million clones, about 72% detected once. V gave up 6 bases and J gave up 6 bases, with 9 bases separating them. The CDR3 extends over 12 amino acids. Germline CDR1 is SGHTA and CDR2 is FQGNSA. This sequence originates from a man aged 18 to 29 in good health. Some clones in this sample may be carry-over from other donors' samples. The chain employs TRBV7-2 and TRBJ2-1, with D unclear. The sequencing sample was made of memory CD4+ T cells from PBMCs. Subset denoted: CD45RA-negative fraction. The CDR3 DNA sequence: TGTGCCAGCAGATACATCGCCAATGAGCAGTTCTTC. Its protein product is CASRYIANEQFF.